The 7 T cell receptor beta chains below come from one sample, sequenced in a study of blood T cell repertoires in COVID-19. Libraries were prepared by immunoSEQ multiplex PCR; TCRdb keeps only in-frame clonotypes and omits some of them. The sample consists of around 300,000 clones, 75% to 90% of them appearing once. Sample: PBMCs or T cells enriched from blood (not recorded which). These receptors were obtained from a woman between 18 and 30 years old who had recovered from COVID-19.

The J gene is TRBJ2-7, the V gene TRBV5-6; 9 bases agree with TRBD1. CDR1 is SGHDT, CDR2 YYEEEE, per germline. This CDR3 has 16 amino acids. Trimming removed 2 bases from V and 0 bases from J; junction bases left unmatched: 6. The CDR3 loop is CASSLFGQGSSYEQYF. The CDR3 nucleotides are TGTGCCAGCAGCTTATTTGGACAGGGGAGCTCCTACGAGCAGTACTTC.

The chain couples TRBV7-6 to TRBJ2-2; 11 bases are shared with TRBD2. Germline V lookup: CDR1 SGHVS, CDR2 FNYEAQ. The trim removed 5 bases at V and 1 base at J, leaving 12 bases unmatched. The CDR3 length is 19 residues. This chain's CDR3 is CASSGASGGNLLNTGELFF. The CDR3, as DNA: TGTGCCAGCAGCGGGGCTAGCGGGGGGAACCTTTTGAACACCGGGGAGCTGTTTTTT.

The gene calls are TRBV4-1 and TRBJ1-5; the D is unclear. The V and J ends lost 4 bases and 6 bases respectively, with 16 bases between them. The CDR3 has 15 residues. CDR1 is MGHRA and CDR2 is YSYEKL in the germline V gene. CDR3 loop: CASSLLGEVGQPQHF. CDR3 coding DNA: TGCGCCAGCAGCCTACTCGGGGAGGTGGGTCAGCCCCAGCATTTT.

CDR3 region: CASSLLAGNTYEQYF. As DNA, the CDR3 is TGTGCCAGCAGCTTATTGGCGGGTAACACCTACGAGCAGTACTTC. The V call is TRBV7-9, the J call TRBJ2-7; maybe TRBD2 (5 bases). Germline values: CDR1 SEHNR, CDR2 FQNEAQ (reference sequence). V lost 2 bases, J lost 2 bases, and 13 bases lay in between. The CDR3 runs to 15 residues.

V is TRBV30 and J is TRBJ2-1; possible D gene TRBD2, 6 bases. Trimming shortened V by 7 bases and J by 7 bases, and 11 bases separated the two germline ends. The CDR3 extends over 11 amino acids. Per germline, CDR1 GTSNPN and CDR2 SVGIG (reference sequence). Here the CDR3 reads CAFGEANEQFF. Here the CDR3 DNA reads TGTGCCTTCGGGGAGGCTAATGAGCAGTTCTTC.

This chain uses TRBV5-4 with TRBJ2-5; possibly TRBD2 for D (5 bases). CDR1 and CDR2 (germline): SGHNT, YYREEE (reference sequence). With 7 bases removed from V and 5 bases from J, the gap between germline ends came to 18 bases. This CDR3 is 14 amino acids long. The DNA of the CDR3 is TGTGCCAGCGACATAGGGCGGGCTGGGGAGACCCAGTACTTC. It specifies CASDIGRAGETQYF.

The chain uses TRBV5-8 and TRBJ1-5; D ambiguous. V was cut by 1 base and J by 5 bases, with 7 bases left in between. Germline values: CDR1 SGHTS, CDR2 YDEGEE. The length of the CDR3 is 13 residues. The CDR3 DNA follows: TGTGCCAGCAGCTTGACTGGTTATCAGCCCCAGCATTTT. Amino acid sequence: CASSLTGYQPQHF.